These T cell receptor beta chains were read from a single sample in a study of OX40 agonist ivuxolimab in advanced cancers. Repertoires were generated with immunoSEQ multiplex PCR, while TCRdb's copy carries only in-frame clones and drops some. The sample includes some 68,000 clones, 75% to 90% of them seen just once. The material sequenced was CD4+ or CD8+ T cells sorted from blood, taken in a trial of the OX40 agonist ivuxolimab. Source of these receptors: an adult with an advanced solid tumor such as melanoma, head and neck, liver or kidney cancer. Each CDR3 is given with its conserved first and last residue. A D gene is named only where the DNA matches it firmly. The size entry is marked missing in some rows and otherwise reads once, few, many or a size class.

v_call: TRBV18
clone_size: .
d_call: TRBD2
j_call: TRBJ2-1
cdr3_nt: TGTGCCAGCTCACCAGCTGCTAGCGGGACAAGTGAGCAGTTCTTC
cdr3_aa: CASSPAASGTSEQFF

v_call: TRBV7-6
clone_size: .
d_call: .
j_call: TRBJ1-1
cdr3_nt: TGTGCCAGCAGCTTCGCAGGGGTCACTGAAGCTTTCTTT
cdr3_aa: CASSFAGVTEAFF

v_call: TRBV4-1
clone_size: .
d_call: .
j_call: TRBJ1-5
cdr3_nt: TGCGCCAGCAGCCAGTCAGGAAGGAGCAATCAGCCCCAGCATTTT
cdr3_aa: CASSQSGRSNQPQHF

v_call: TRBV30
clone_size: .
d_call: .
j_call: TRBJ2-3
cdr3_nt: TGTGCCTGGAGTGGGGCGCGTGGGGGGCGGTTCACAGATACGCAGTATTTT
cdr3_aa: CAWSGARGGRFTDTQYF

v_call: TRBV6-6
clone_size: few
d_call: .
j_call: TRBJ2-2
cdr3_nt: TGTGCCAGCAAGCAAGGGGGTGGCACCGGGGAGCTGTTTTTT
cdr3_aa: CASKQGGGTGELFF

v_call: TRBV28
clone_size: .
d_call: .
j_call: TRBJ2-5
cdr3_nt: TGTGCCAGCATGGTGACACAGAAAGAGACCCAGTACTTC
cdr3_aa: CASMVTQKETQYF

v_call: TRBV19
clone_size: .
d_call: .
j_call: TRBJ2-1
cdr3_nt: TGTGCCAGTAGTAGTAGGGGGGCGAGCTCCTACAATGAGCAGTTCTTC
cdr3_aa: CASSSRGASSYNEQFF

v_call: TRBV19
clone_size: .
d_call: .
j_call: TRBJ1-5
cdr3_nt: TGTGCCAGTAGTACATTTACAGGAAACAATCAGCCCCAGCATTTT
cdr3_aa: CASSTFTGNNQPQHF

v_call: TRBV7-3
clone_size: .
d_call: .
j_call: TRBJ2-2
cdr3_nt: TGTGCCAGCAGCTTAGGAGGCACAGCGAACACCGGGGAGCTGTTTTTT
cdr3_aa: CASSLGGTANTGELFF

v_call: TRBV6-4
clone_size: .
d_call: TRBD1
j_call: TRBJ2-1
cdr3_nt: TGTGCCAGCAGTCCAACAGGGGCCTACAATGAGCAGTTCTTC
cdr3_aa: CASSPTGAYNEQFF

v_call: TRBV28
clone_size: .
d_call: .
j_call: TRBJ1-5
cdr3_nt: TGTGCCAGCAGTAATGTGGGGACGCCCCAGCATTTT
cdr3_aa: CASSNVGTPQHF

v_call: TRBV30
clone_size: .
d_call: .
j_call: TRBJ1-5
cdr3_nt: TGTGCCTGGAGTGTGGGGGGGGATCAGCCCCAGCATTTT
cdr3_aa: CAWSVGGDQPQHF

v_call: TRBV9
clone_size: .
d_call: TRBD2
j_call: TRBJ2-1
cdr3_nt: TGTGCCAGCAGCGTTGGGACTAGCGGGAGATTCTACAATGAGCAGTTCTTC
cdr3_aa: CASSVGTSGRFYNEQFF

v_call: TRBV7-8
clone_size: .
d_call: .
j_call: TRBJ1-6
cdr3_nt: TGTGCCAGCAGCTTAGAGCAGGCCACCTCAAATTCACCCCTCCACTTT
cdr3_aa: CASSLEQATSNSPLHF

v_call: TRBV28
clone_size: .
d_call: TRBD1
j_call: TRBJ2-5
cdr3_nt: TGTGCCAGCAGGTTAGACGGACAGGGACGAGAGACCCAGTACTTC
cdr3_aa: CASRLDGQGRETQYF

v_call: TRBV25-1
clone_size: .
d_call: TRBD2
j_call: TRBJ2-3
cdr3_nt: TGTGCCAGCACATCCGGGAGGCGAGTCACAGATACGCAGTATTTT
cdr3_aa: CASTSGRRVTDTQYF

v_call: TRBV5-1
clone_size: .
d_call: .
j_call: TRBJ2-3
cdr3_nt: TGCGCCAGCAGCACCGGAGGATCAGATACGCAGTATTTT
cdr3_aa: CASSTGGSDTQYF

v_call: TRBV2
clone_size: .
d_call: .
j_call: TRBJ1-5
cdr3_nt: TGTGCCAGCAGTAATACTGCCGGGACACGATATCAGCCCCAGCATTTT
cdr3_aa: CASSNTAGTRYQPQHF

v_call: TRBV5-4
clone_size: once
d_call: TRBD2
j_call: TRBJ2-3
cdr3_nt: TGTGCCAGCAGCTTGGGGTTAGCGGGGGGGCGTAGGACAGATACGCAGTATTTT
cdr3_aa: CASSLGLAGGRRTDTQYF

v_call: TRBV5-4
clone_size: .
d_call: TRBD2
j_call: TRBJ2-1
cdr3_nt: TGTGCCAGCAGCCTCGGGACTAGCGGATACAATGAGCAGTTCTTC
cdr3_aa: CASSLGTSGYNEQFF

v_call: TRBV19
clone_size: .
d_call: .
j_call: TRBJ2-5
cdr3_nt: TGTGCCAGTAGTAGGTCCGGGTCCCAAGAGACCCAGTACTTC
cdr3_aa: CASSRSGSQETQYF

v_call: TRBV18
clone_size: .
d_call: .
j_call: TRBJ1-2
cdr3_nt: TGTGCCAGCTCACCTCTGCAAAAACCCCACTATGGCTACACCTTC
cdr3_aa: CASSPLQKPHYGYTF

v_call: TRBV5-1
clone_size: .
d_call: TRBD1
j_call: TRBJ2-2
cdr3_nt: TGCGCCAGCAGCTTTGGACAGGGGCTCACCGGGGAGCTGTTTTTT
cdr3_aa: CASSFGQGLTGELFF

v_call: TRBV7-9
clone_size: once
d_call: .
j_call: TRBJ2-5
cdr3_nt: TGTGCCAGCAGCTTAAGGGGACTCGAGCAGGACGAGACCCAGTACTTC
cdr3_aa: CASSLRGLEQDETQYF

v_call: TRBV6-1
clone_size: .
d_call: .
j_call: TRBJ2-1
cdr3_nt: TGTGCCAGCAGTGAAGGGGGAAGTACCAATGAGCAGTTCTTC
cdr3_aa: CASSEGGSTNEQFF

v_call: TRBV7-3
clone_size: .
d_call: .
j_call: TRBJ2-2
cdr3_nt: TGTGCCAGCAGCTTAGCGTCCGGACGAGGCACCGGGGAGCTGTTTTTT
cdr3_aa: CASSLASGRGTGELFF

v_call: TRBV7-9
clone_size: .
d_call: .
j_call: TRBJ2-3
cdr3_nt: TGTGCCAGCAGCCCTCCCAAGGAGGAAGAAGATACGCAGTATTTT
cdr3_aa: CASSPPKEEEDTQYF

v_call: TRBV27
clone_size: .
d_call: .
j_call: TRBJ1-1
cdr3_nt: TGTGCCAGCACTAACTTAGGCGGTAGCGGCACTGAAGCTTTCTTT
cdr3_aa: CASTNLGGSGTEAFF

v_call: TRBV2
clone_size: .
d_call: TRBD1
j_call: TRBJ2-1
cdr3_nt: TGTGCCAGCGGTCGCATGGACAGGGGGGCGTACAATGAGCAGTTCTTC
cdr3_aa: CASGRMDRGAYNEQFF

v_call: TRBV4-2
clone_size: .
d_call: TRBD1
j_call: TRBJ2-7
cdr3_nt: TGTGCCAGCAGCCTGGGGGCAGGGGGCTCCTACGAGCAGTACTTC
cdr3_aa: CASSLGAGGSYEQYF

v_call: TRBV10-3
clone_size: .
d_call: TRBD1
j_call: TRBJ1-1
cdr3_nt: TGTGCCATCAGTCGGACCGGGACAGGGAATGTGGAAGCTTTCTTT
cdr3_aa: CAISRTGTGNVEAFF

v_call: TRBV6-5
clone_size: .
d_call: .
j_call: TRBJ2-5
cdr3_nt: TGTGCCAGCAGCCCCGGGGAGACCCAGTACTTC
cdr3_aa: CASSPGETQYF

v_call: TRBV7-8
clone_size: .
d_call: .
j_call: TRBJ1-1
cdr3_nt: TGTGCCAGCAGCTTAGCAGGGAACACTGAAGCTTTCTTT
cdr3_aa: CASSLAGNTEAFF

v_call: TRBV6-1
clone_size: .
d_call: .
j_call: TRBJ2-7
cdr3_nt: TGTGCCAGCAGCAGTTCAGGCTCCTACGAGCAGTACTTC
cdr3_aa: CASSSSGSYEQYF

v_call: TRBV4-3
clone_size: .
d_call: .
j_call: TRBJ1-2
cdr3_nt: TGCGCCAGCAGCCAAGGGACAGACGAATATGGCTACACCTTC
cdr3_aa: CASSQGTDEYGYTF

v_call: TRBV6-5
clone_size: .
d_call: .
j_call: TRBJ1-4
cdr3_nt: TGTGCCAGCAGTTACTTCGATCCAGGGGATGGTGAAAAACTGTTTTTT
cdr3_aa: CASSYFDPGDGEKLFF

v_call: TRBV6-1
clone_size: .
d_call: .
j_call: TRBJ2-7
cdr3_nt: TGTGCCAGCCTCAGGAGAGCCCTGGACGAGCAGTACTTC
cdr3_aa: CASLRRALDEQYF

v_call: TRBV5-6
clone_size: .
d_call: .
j_call: TRBJ2-3
cdr3_nt: TGTGCCAGCAGCTTGTGGGGGTCGAGCACAGATACGCAGTATTTT
cdr3_aa: CASSLWGSSTDTQYF

v_call: TRBV9
clone_size: .
d_call: .
j_call: TRBJ1-4
cdr3_nt: TGTGCCAGCAGCGTAGGCCACCAGGGGCCTAATGAAAAACTGTTTTTT
cdr3_aa: CASSVGHQGPNEKLFF

v_call: TRBV6-5
clone_size: .
d_call: .
j_call: TRBJ1-1
cdr3_nt: TGTGCCAGCAGTCCCGCCACTGAAGCTTTCTTT
cdr3_aa: CASSPATEAFF

v_call: TRBV18
clone_size: .
d_call: .
j_call: TRBJ1-2
cdr3_nt: TGTGCCAGCTCAGCAGGGAGTTATGGCTACACCTTC
cdr3_aa: CASSAGSYGYTF

v_call: TRBV7-9
clone_size: .
d_call: .
j_call: TRBJ1-2
cdr3_nt: TGTGCCAGCAGCTTAGGTTCCATCAGGGCTAACACCTTC
cdr3_aa: CASSLGSIRANTF

v_call: TRBV11-2
clone_size: .
d_call: .
j_call: TRBJ2-1
cdr3_nt: TGTGCCAGCAGTTGGACGGGAACTCCCGGTGAGCAGTTCTTC
cdr3_aa: CASSWTGTPGEQFF

v_call: TRBV7-2
clone_size: .
d_call: .
j_call: TRBJ2-7
cdr3_nt: TGTGCCAGCAGCTTAGCTTCAGGGTGGTACGAGCAGTACTTC
cdr3_aa: CASSLASGWYEQYF

v_call: TRBV30
clone_size: .
d_call: TRBD2
j_call: TRBJ2-5
cdr3_nt: TGTGCCTGGAGGGGGAGGGGAGAAGGGACCCAGTACTTC
cdr3_aa: CAWRGRGEGTQYF

v_call: TRBV29-1
clone_size: .
d_call: TRBD2
j_call: TRBJ2-7
cdr3_nt: TGCAGCGTTGGTGTCCGGCGGGAGGAGCAGTACTTC
cdr3_aa: CSVGVRREEQYF

v_call: TRBV6-5
clone_size: .
d_call: TRBD1
j_call: TRBJ1-1
cdr3_nt: TGTGCCAGCAACGGACAGGGGGCAGGGGACACTGAAGCTTTCTTT
cdr3_aa: CASNGQGAGDTEAFF